The source of this TCR beta chain is a study of shared clonotypes between healthy human individuals. Only Caucasian adults living in Nashville, Tennessee served as donors. Germline CDR1 MNHEY, CDR2 SVGAGI. V shed 5 bases, J shed 3 bases, and the junction held 7 bases outside the gene matches. The length of the CDR3 is 14 residues. Data came from immunoSEQ multiplex PCR; TCRdb stores just in-frame clones and leaves some out. Here the sample spans 330,000 or so clones, less than 85% being singletons. The chain employs TRBV6-5 and TRBJ2-7; 7 bases line up with TRBD1. The TCR originated in a man in his thirties or forties in good health. The specimen was memory CD4+ T cells sorted from blood. Subset of the sample: CD45RA-negative fraction. In DNA form, the CDR3 reads TGTGCCAGCAGTCCCCTTGGACAGGTCTACGAGCAGTACTTC. Translating gives CASSPLGQVYEQYF.